A selection of T cell receptor beta chains follows, all from one sample in a study of T cell repertoires in cytomegalovirus infection. TCRdb reanalysed the reads using MiXCR and keeps one entry per CDR3 protein. The table lists about 490,000 distinct CDR3 sequences, roughly 12% of them singletons, with 10% in the top ten. What was sequenced was PBMCs. These receptors originate from a human donor in good health (CMV status not recorded). Some clones in this sample may be carry-over from other donors' samples. The CDR3 runs from the conserved cysteine through the conserved F or W. The D gene is left open where the match is weak. Clone size appears in some rows only: once, few, many, or a class for an expanded clone.

clone size: many; CDR3 length: 15; J gene: TRBJ1-6; D gene: TRBD1; V gene: TRBV28; CDR3 DNA: TGTGCCAGCAGCGACCAACAGGGGTATAATTCACCCCTCCACTTT; CDR3 protein: CASSDQQGYNSPLHF
clone size: NA; CDR3 length: 15; J gene: TRBJ1-1; D gene: NA; V gene: TRBV19; CDR3 DNA: TGTGCCAGTAGTATTACGGGGGAGCAGAACACTGAAGCTTTCTTT; CDR3 protein: CASSITGEQNTEAFF
clone size: many; CDR3 length: 14; J gene: TRBJ2-5; D gene: TRBD1; V gene: TRBV10-3; CDR3 DNA: TGTGCCATCAGAGTAGGACAGGTACAAGAGACCCAGTACTTC; CDR3 protein: CAIRVGQVQETQYF
clone size: many; CDR3 length: 13; J gene: TRBJ1-2; D gene: NA; V gene: TRBV12-3/TRBV12-4; CDR3 DNA: TGTGCCGGCTTGGACGGACAGCGTGATGGCTACACCTTC; CDR3 protein: CAGLDGQRDGYTF
clone size: NA; CDR3 length: 16; J gene: TRBJ2-1; D gene: TRBD2; V gene: TRBV20-1; CDR3 DNA: TGCAGTTATTCCCGTGGTAGCGGGACCTCCTACAATGAGCAGTTCTTC; CDR3 protein: CSYSRGSGTSYNEQFF
clone size: many; CDR3 length: 15; J gene: TRBJ2-2; D gene: NA; V gene: TRBV6-6; CDR3 DNA: TGTGCCAGCAGTCCTCGGACTGGCCCGAGCGGGGAGCTGTTTTTT; CDR3 protein: CASSPRTGPSGELFF
clone size: NA; CDR3 length: 13; J gene: TRBJ2-3; D gene: TRBD2; V gene: TRBV29-1; CDR3 DNA: TGCAGCGAACTCAGCGGGGGGGCCTTGACGCAGTATTTT; CDR3 protein: CSELSGGALTQYF
clone size: many; CDR3 length: 18; J gene: TRBJ1-2; D gene: TRBD1; V gene: TRBV10-3; CDR3 DNA: TGTGCCATCAGTGGGCTGACAGGGGGCGATTCCAATAACTATGGCTACACCTTC; CDR3 protein: CAISGLTGGDSNNYGYTF
clone size: many; CDR3 length: 14; J gene: TRBJ2-1; D gene: TRBD2; V gene: TRBV7-2; CDR3 DNA: TGTGCCGGGAAGGCGGGAGTATCTTCCAATGAGCAGTTCTTC; CDR3 protein: CAGKAGVSSNEQFF
clone size: few; CDR3 length: 13; J gene: TRBJ2-5; D gene: TRBD1; V gene: TRBV20-1; CDR3 DNA: TGCAGTGCATGGACAGGGGACACGGAGACCCAGTACTTC; CDR3 protein: CSAWTGDTETQYF
clone size: NA; CDR3 length: 16; J gene: TRBJ2-2; D gene: TRBD1; V gene: TRBV5-1; CDR3 DNA: TGCGCCAGCAGCTTCCGACAGGGACCGGGCACCGGGGAGCTGTTTTTT; CDR3 protein: CASSFRQGPGTGELFF
clone size: many; CDR3 length: 14; J gene: TRBJ2-3; D gene: NA; V gene: TRBV7-9; CDR3 DNA: TGTGCCAGCAGCTCCCCGGACAGCTCAGATACGCAGTATTTT; CDR3 protein: CASSSPDSSDTQYF
clone size: many; CDR3 length: 14; J gene: TRBJ2-7; D gene: TRBD1; V gene: TRBV7-8; CDR3 DNA: TGTGCCAGCAGCCGACCGACAGGGACCGAAGAGCAGTACTTC; CDR3 protein: CASSRPTGTEEQYF
clone size: many; CDR3 length: 15; J gene: TRBJ2-7; D gene: NA; V gene: TRBV7-2; CDR3 DNA: TGTGCCAGCAGTTCCCAGGGGAACTTTGCCTACGAGCAGTACTTC; CDR3 protein: CASSSQGNFAYEQYF
clone size: many; CDR3 length: 14; J gene: TRBJ2-1; D gene: TRBD2; V gene: TRBV7-8; CDR3 DNA: TGTGCCAGCAAGGGACTAGCGGCCTACAATGAGCAGTTCTTC; CDR3 protein: CASKGLAAYNEQFF
clone size: many; CDR3 length: 12; J gene: TRBJ2-6; D gene: NA; V gene: TRBV29-1; CDR3 DNA: TGCAGCGTTGGGGGCGGGGCCAACGTCCTGACTTTC; CDR3 protein: CSVGGGANVLTF
clone size: many; CDR3 length: 14; J gene: TRBJ1-1; D gene: NA; V gene: TRBV19; CDR3 DNA: TGTGCCAGTAGTATAGCAGGTTTGAACACTGAAGCTTTCTTT; CDR3 protein: CASSIAGLNTEAFF
clone size: many; CDR3 length: 15; J gene: TRBJ2-4; D gene: NA; V gene: TRBV20-1; CDR3 DNA: TGCAGTGCCCCGGAAGTTCTGAGGGCCAAAAACATTCAGTACTTC; CDR3 protein: CSAPEVLRAKNIQYF
clone size: NA; CDR3 length: 13; J gene: TRBJ2-6; D gene: NA; V gene: TRBV10-3; CDR3 DNA: TGTGCCATCAGTGAATCTGGGGCCAACGTCCTGACTTTC; CDR3 protein: CAISESGANVLTF
clone size: many; CDR3 length: 15; J gene: TRBJ2-6; D gene: TRBD1; V gene: TRBV5-1; CDR3 DNA: TGCGCCAGCAGCCAGACAGGGCCTGGGGCCAACGTCCTGACTTTC; CDR3 protein: CASSQTGPGANVLTF
clone size: many; CDR3 length: 14; J gene: TRBJ1-1; D gene: TRBD1; V gene: TRBV28; CDR3 DNA: TGTGCCAGCAGTCCGACAGGGTCGGGCACTGAAGCTTTCTTT; CDR3 protein: CASSPTGSGTEAFF
clone size: many; CDR3 length: 18; J gene: TRBJ1-3; D gene: TRBD1; V gene: TRBV4-2; CDR3 DNA: TGTGCCAGCAGCCTTGATCTACAGGGGGCGAGCTCTGGAAACACCATATATTTT; CDR3 protein: CASSLDLQGASSGNTIYF
clone size: many; CDR3 length: 14; J gene: TRBJ1-3; D gene: NA; V gene: TRBV12-3/TRBV12-4; CDR3 DNA: TGTGCCAGCAGTTTTCTGGCCTCTGGAAACACCATATATTTT; CDR3 protein: CASSFLASGNTIYF
clone size: many; CDR3 length: 14; J gene: TRBJ2-2; D gene: TRBD1; V gene: TRBV19; CDR3 DNA: TGTGCCACGTCAACAGGGGCGGGCACCGGGGAGCTGTTTTTT; CDR3 protein: CATSTGAGTGELFF
clone size: many; CDR3 length: 15; J gene: TRBJ2-1; D gene: NA; V gene: TRBV7-9; CDR3 DNA: TGTGCCAGCAGCTCCCTAAGCCGTCGGGACAATGAGCAGTTCTTC; CDR3 protein: CASSSLSRRDNEQFF
clone size: few; CDR3 length: 16; J gene: TRBJ2-1; D gene: TRBD2; V gene: TRBV7-9; CDR3 DNA: TGTGCCAGCAGCTCAGATCGGGGGGGGCTGATCTATGAGCAGTTCTTC; CDR3 protein: CASSSDRGGLIYEQFF
clone size: many; CDR3 length: 13; J gene: TRBJ2-7; D gene: TRBD1; V gene: TRBV2; CDR3 DNA: TGTGCCGGCCGACAGGGAATAACCTACGAGCAGTACTTC; CDR3 protein: CAGRQGITYEQYF
clone size: few; CDR3 length: 18; J gene: TRBJ2-3; D gene: TRBD2; V gene: TRBV7-9; CDR3 DNA: TGTGCCAGCAGCTTAGACCGGACTAGCAAGAGAAGGGCAGATACGCAGTATTTT; CDR3 protein: CASSLDRTSKRRADTQYF
clone size: many; CDR3 length: 14; J gene: TRBJ1-2; D gene: NA; V gene: TRBV7-9; CDR3 DNA: TGTGCCAGCAGCTTAGAGGGCTCGGGGGTTGGCTACACCTTC; CDR3 protein: CASSLEGSGVGYTF
clone size: few; CDR3 length: 15; J gene: TRBJ2-1; D gene: NA; V gene: TRBV4-1; CDR3 DNA: TGTGCCAGCAGCGCGGAGGGCCCTGGGAACAATGAGCAGTTCTTC; CDR3 protein: CASSAEGPGNNEQFF
clone size: few; CDR3 length: 16; J gene: TRBJ2-6; D gene: TRBD1; V gene: TRBV28; CDR3 DNA: TGTGCCAGCAGTTTACGGGACAGAGCTGGGGCCAACGTCCTGACTTTC; CDR3 protein: CASSLRDRAGANVLTF
clone size: many; CDR3 length: 12; J gene: TRBJ2-7; D gene: TRBD1; V gene: TRBV2; CDR3 DNA: TGTGCCAGCGGACAGGGGGCGTCCGAGCAGTACTTC; CDR3 protein: CASGQGASEQYF
clone size: NA; CDR3 length: 12; J gene: TRBJ2-7; D gene: NA; V gene: TRBV11-2; CDR3 DNA: TGTGCCAGCAGCTTTCCGGGGCGGGAGCAGTACTTC; CDR3 protein: CASSFPGREQYF
clone size: many; CDR3 length: 15; J gene: TRBJ1-1; D gene: TRBD1; V gene: TRBV12-5; CDR3 DNA: TGTGCTTCTGTCCCGGGACAGGGGGCGAACACTGAAGCTTTCTTT; CDR3 protein: CASVPGQGANTEAFF
clone size: many; CDR3 length: 13; J gene: TRBJ1-2; D gene: TRBD1; V gene: TRBV29-1; CDR3 DNA: TGCAGCGGGATCACGGACAGGGTCCATGGCTACACCTTC; CDR3 protein: CSGITDRVHGYTF
clone size: few; CDR3 length: 14; J gene: TRBJ2-5; D gene: NA; V gene: TRBV5-1; CDR3 DNA: TGCGCCAGCAGCTTGGTTGGACAGTCTTCGACCCAGTACTTC; CDR3 protein: CASSLVGQSSTQYF
clone size: many; CDR3 length: 19; J gene: TRBJ1-1; D gene: NA; V gene: TRBV5-6; CDR3 DNA: TGTGCCAGCCTCATATCAACCCAGGCGGGGAGAAGGATGAACACTGAAGCTTTCTTT; CDR3 protein: CASLISTQAGRRMNTEAFF
clone size: NA; CDR3 length: 15; J gene: TRBJ2-7; D gene: TRBD2; V gene: TRBV14; CDR3 DNA: TGTGCCAGCAGCCAATATGCGGGGGGATACAATGAGCAGTACTTC; CDR3 protein: CASSQYAGGYNEQYF
clone size: many; CDR3 length: 17; J gene: TRBJ2-7; D gene: TRBD2; V gene: TRBV28; CDR3 DNA: TGTGCCAGCAGCTCCAGCTCGGGACTACATAGCTCCTACGAGCAGTACTTC; CDR3 protein: CASSSSSGLHSSYEQYF
clone size: many; CDR3 length: 16; J gene: TRBJ2-3; D gene: TRBD1; V gene: TRBV7-3; CDR3 DNA: TGTGCCAGCAGCCTCGGGACAGGGTCGAGCACAGATACGCAGTATTTT; CDR3 protein: CASSLGTGSSTDTQYF
clone size: few; CDR3 length: 16; J gene: TRBJ1-6; D gene: TRBD1; V gene: TRBV19; CDR3 DNA: TGTGCCAGTAGTATCTCCCCGGGACAGAATAATTCACCCCTCCACTTT; CDR3 protein: CASSISPGQNNSPLHF
clone size: NA; CDR3 length: 15; J gene: TRBJ2-7; D gene: NA; V gene: TRBV5-6; CDR3 DNA: TGTGCCAGCAGCCTACCGGGACACCGTAGTTACGAGCAGTACTTC; CDR3 protein: CASSLPGHRSYEQYF
clone size: many; CDR3 length: 15; J gene: TRBJ2-5; D gene: TRBD1; V gene: TRBV7-8; CDR3 DNA: TGTGCCAGCAGCGTGAATCAGGGGGTACAAGAGACCCAGTACTTC; CDR3 protein: CASSVNQGVQETQYF
clone size: NA; CDR3 length: 14; J gene: TRBJ2-3; D gene: TRBD2; V gene: TRBV30; CDR3 DNA: TGTGCCTGGAGGGCCGGGACTACCACAGATACGCAGTATTTT; CDR3 protein: CAWRAGTTTDTQYF
clone size: many; CDR3 length: 14; J gene: TRBJ1-1; D gene: NA; V gene: TRBV10-3; CDR3 DNA: TGTGCCATCGGAAAGACAGGCGTAAACACTGAAGCTTTCTTT; CDR3 protein: CAIGKTGVNTEAFF
clone size: many; CDR3 length: 15; J gene: TRBJ2-7; D gene: TRBD2; V gene: TRBV6-2/TRBV6-3; CDR3 DNA: TGTGCCAGCGGTGCTAGCGGGAAAGGGGACCTCAAGCAGTACTTC; CDR3 protein: CASGASGKGDLKQYF
clone size: many; CDR3 length: 17; J gene: TRBJ2-3; D gene: TRBD2; V gene: TRBV7-3; CDR3 DNA: TGTGCCAGCAGCCTCAGACTAGCGGGAGCTGGAACAGATACGCAGTATTTT; CDR3 protein: CASSLRLAGAGTDTQYF
clone size: NA; CDR3 length: 14; J gene: TRBJ1-1; D gene: NA; V gene: TRBV10-3; CDR3 DNA: TGTGCCATTCACGAGACAGGTTCCGGCACTGAAGCTTTCTTT; CDR3 protein: CAIHETGSGTEAFF
clone size: many; CDR3 length: 16; J gene: TRBJ1-5; D gene: TRBD1; V gene: TRBV6-1; CDR3 DNA: TGTGCCAGCAGTGTGGGGCCCGGGACAGGCAATCAGCCCCAGCATTTT; CDR3 protein: CASSVGPGTGNQPQHF
clone size: few; CDR3 length: 13; J gene: TRBJ1-6; D gene: NA; V gene: TRBV3-1; CDR3 DNA: TGTGCCAGCAGCCAAGATCGCCGGTCACCCCTCCACTTT; CDR3 protein: CASSQDRRSPLHF
clone size: many; CDR3 length: 13; J gene: TRBJ2-1; D gene: TRBD2; V gene: TRBV7-3; CDR3 DNA: TGTGCCAGCAGCTTGGATCGGACTAGCGGGGGTACCTTT; CDR3 protein: CASSLDRTSGGTF
clone size: few; CDR3 length: 12; J gene: TRBJ1-5; D gene: NA; V gene: TRBV7-9; CDR3 DNA: TGTGCCAGCAGTGAGGGGGATCAGCCCCAGCATTTT; CDR3 protein: CASSEGDQPQHF
clone size: NA; CDR3 length: 14; J gene: TRBJ1-2; D gene: TRBD1; V gene: TRBV2; CDR3 DNA: TGTGCCAGCAGGAGGGGACAGCAAAACTATGGCTACACCTTC; CDR3 protein: CASRRGQQNYGYTF
clone size: many; CDR3 length: 13; J gene: TRBJ1-1; D gene: NA; V gene: TRBV12-3/TRBV12-4; CDR3 DNA: TGTGCCAGCAGCTTAGCCATGAACACTGAAGCTTTCTTT; CDR3 protein: CASSLAMNTEAFF
clone size: NA; CDR3 length: 13; J gene: TRBJ1-1; D gene: NA; V gene: TRBV18; CDR3 DNA: TGTGCCAGCTCACCAACGAGGGACACTGAAGCTTTCTTT; CDR3 protein: CASSPTRDTEAFF
clone size: many; CDR3 length: 13; J gene: TRBJ2-5; D gene: NA; V gene: TRBV7-3; CDR3 DNA: TGTGCCAGCAGCGCACGGACAGAAGAGACCCAGTACTTC; CDR3 protein: CASSARTEETQYF
clone size: many; CDR3 length: 14; J gene: TRBJ2-7; D gene: TRBD1; V gene: TRBV11-2; CDR3 DNA: TGTGCCAGCAGCTTAGGTGGGACAGTAAACGAGCAGTACTTC; CDR3 protein: CASSLGGTVNEQYF
clone size: few; CDR3 length: 16; J gene: TRBJ1-6; D gene: NA; V gene: TRBV19; CDR3 DNA: TGTGCCAGTAGTATTGGGAAGACACATGCAGATTCACCCCTCCACTTT; CDR3 protein: CASSIGKTHADSPLHF
clone size: many; CDR3 length: 16; J gene: TRBJ2-1; D gene: TRBD2; V gene: TRBV6-6; CDR3 DNA: TGTGCCAGCAGCCGGACTAGCGGGAAAATCTACAATGAGCAGTTCTTC; CDR3 protein: CASSRTSGKIYNEQFF